The 9 T cell receptor beta chains in this list originate from one sample, sequenced in a study of blood T cell repertoires in COVID-19. Sequencing was performed with immunoSEQ multiplex PCR; in TCRdb, only in-frame clones are kept and a portion is missing. The data contain 210,000 or so clones, 88% of them singletons. Sequencing used peripheral blood. The source of these receptors is a woman aged 40-49 years who had recovered from COVID-19.

This clone was found once. The genes are TRBV7-2 and TRBJ2-3; 12 positions match TRBD2. Trimming cost V 4 bases and J 7 bases; bases outside gene matches: 6. CDR1 and CDR2 (germline): SGHTA, FQGNSA. The CDR3 is made up of 15 amino acids. The CDR3 DNA reads as TGTGCCAGCAGCTCCAGACTAGCGGGAGTAAATACGCAGTATTTT. Amino acid sequence: CASSSRLAGVNTQYF.

This clone was observed at least ten times. The CDR3 sequence is CASSIGLAGVNGELFF. The CDR3 bases are TGTGCCAGCAGTATAGGACTAGCGGGAGTTAACGGGGAGCTGTTTTTT. V usage is TRBV27 and J usage is TRBJ2-2, with 13 bases aligning to TRBD2. This CDR3 has 16 residues. The trim removed 5 bases at V and 7 bases at J, leaving 7 bases unmatched. The germline CDR1 and CDR2 sequences are MNHEY and SMNVEV (reference sequence).

This chain links TRBV28 with TRBJ1-3; unclear D gene. The CDR3 consists of 11 residues. The germline V gene has CDR1 MDHEN and CDR2 SYDVKM. The ends were cut back, 7 bases at V and 4 bases at J, with 5 bases in the middle. The CDR3 reads CASNIGNTIYF. The CDR3 region has the DNA TGTGCCAGCAACATCGGAAACACCATATATTTT.

The rearrangement links TRBV6-5 to TRBJ1-1; possibly TRBD1 for D (5 bases). Germline V gene lookup returns CDR1 MNHEY and CDR2 SVGAGI. The CDR3 has 16 residues. The V end lost 0 bases, the J end lost 5 bases, and 16 bases lay between the germline ends. CDR3 residues: CASSYSGPHFGTEAFF. Here the CDR3 DNA reads TGTGCCAGCAGTTACTCGGGGCCTCACTTCGGGACTGAAGCTTTCTTT.

This chain connects TRBV10-3 to TRBJ2-2, with 7 bases fitting TRBD2. CDR1 and CDR2 from the germline V gene are ENHRY and SYGVKD. The J segment lost 6 bases and the V segment lost 0 bases, leaving 10 bases of the junction unmatched. This CDR3 is built from 17 residues. The CDR3 loop reads CAISESIGPAGSGELFF. In nucleotides, the CDR3 is TGTGCCATCAGTGAGTCTATTGGGCCAGCGGGGTCCGGGGAGCTGTTTTTT.

This clone came up once. Given a much more abundant clone one base away, this may be a read error. The genes are TRBV2 and TRBJ2-2; 13 nucleotides match TRBD2. Per germline, CDR1 SNHLY and CDR2 FYNNEI. The V segment lost 6 bases and the J segment 4 bases; nucleotides outside the gene matches: 2. The length of the CDR3 is 15 residues. The CDR3 sequence: CASSRLAGGTGELFF. The CDR3 DNA reads as TGTGCCAGCAGCCGACTAGCGGGAGGCACCGGGGAGCTGTTTTTT.

The V and J genes are TRBV2 and TRBJ1-1, with D uncertain. Trimming pared 6 bases from V and 5 bases from J, leaving 13 bases between. Looked up from germline, CDR1 is SNHLY and CDR2 is FYNNEI. The CDR3 has 13 amino acids. In DNA, the CDR3 is TGTGCCAGCAGCCTCCAAGGAGGGACTGAAGCTTTCTTT. It specifies CASSLQGGTEAFF.

This clone showed up just a few times. CDR3 sequence (DNA): TGTGCCAGCAGATCCCCAGGCAACACCGGGGAGCTGTTTTTT. Translated, it gives CASRSPGNTGELFF. V is TRBV6-5 and J is TRBJ2-2; D call uncertain. The CDR3 totals 14 residues. Germline values: CDR1 MNHEY, CDR2 SVGAGI. V lost 6 bases to trimming and J lost 2 bases, with 10 bases between them.

The chain uses TRBV6-1 and TRBJ2-3; D uncertain. Germline-derived CDR1 and CDR2 are MNHNS and SASEGT. There are 16 residues in the CDR3. Deletions cut 2 bases from V and 1 base from J, with 13 bases between. The CDR3 loop reads CASSEMELTGTDTQYF. DNA for the CDR3: TGTGCCAGCAGTGAAATGGAACTGACTGGCACAGATACGCAGTATTTT.